A selection of T cell receptor beta chains follows, all from one sample in a study of T-cell reconstitution after alpha-beta-depleted transplantation in children. TCRdb re-called the PCR reads through MiXCR, storing one row per CDR3 protein. The table lists 250,000 to 350,000 distinct CDR3 sequences, approximately 9.8% of them singletons, with over 9% in the top ten. Here the sequenced sample was PBMCs from the stem cell graft donor, taken from the stem cell graft. The origin of the receptors is a human donor who donated a stem cell graft to a child with SCID. Both conserved end residues are part of each CDR3. The order of the fields is J gene, V gene, clone size, D gene, CDR3 length, CDR3 DNA, CDR3 protein. D genes are given only for firm matches. Clone size appears in some rows only: once, few, many, or a class for an expanded clone.

TRBJ1-5 TRBV27 few NA 15 TGTGCCAGCAGTTTATTGGGATACGGCAATCAGCCCCAGCATTTT CASSLLGYGNQPQHF
TRBJ1-1 TRBV6-1 many NA 14 TGTGCCAGCAGTGAAAAGTCCGTTGGGGTCGAAGCTTTCTTT CASSEKSVGVEAFF
TRBJ2-7 TRBV20-1 few NA 14 TGCAGTGCTAGAGATGTTACACAATCCTACGAGCAGTACTTC CSARDVTQSYEQYF
TRBJ2-3 TRBV10-3 many NA 14 TGTGCCATCAGTGAGGGAGGCCAGGGAGATACGCAGTATTTT CAISEGGQGDTQYF
TRBJ2-2 TRBV5-1 many TRBD1 18 TGCGCCAGCAGCTTGGCCCCGGGACAGGGGTACGACACCGGGGAGCTGTTTTTT CASSLAPGQGYDTGELFF
TRBJ1-1 TRBV5-1 NA NA 13 TGCGCCAGCAGCTTGGAGGCCTACACTGAAGCTTTCTTT CASSLEAYTEAFF
TRBJ2-3 TRBV2 few TRBD2 15 TGTGCCAGCAGGAGGACTAGCGGGGCATGGGATACGCAGTATTTT CASRRTSGAWDTQYF
TRBJ2-7 TRBV5-1 many NA 17 TGCGCCAGCAGCTTGGACGGGGGAGCCAGGGCCATCTACGAGCAGTACTTC CASSLDGGARAIYEQYF
TRBJ2-1 TRBV28 NA NA 17 TGTGCCAGCAGTTTAGGCCCAGGGGTTAGGGGGGGCATTGAGCAGTTCTTC CASSLGPGVRGGIEQFF
TRBJ2-3 TRBV29-1 many TRBD2 17 TGCAGCGTTCAAACCCACGTTTCAGGGAGGGGTCAAGATACGCAGTATTTT CSVQTHVSGRGQDTQYF
TRBJ2-7 TRBV7-9 many NA 15 TGTGCCAGCAGACGTACAGGTGCGGATAGAGTCGAGCAGTACTTC CASRRTGADRVEQYF
TRBJ2-7 TRBV6-1 few NA 14 TGTGCCAGCAGTGAAGCGGGGAACATTGTCGAGCAGTACTTC CASSEAGNIVEQYF
TRBJ2-3 TRBV5-1 many TRBD2 14 TGCGCCAGCCGACTAGCGGGGCCATTAGATACGCAGTATTTT CASRLAGPLDTQYF
TRBJ2-5 TRBV18 few NA 13 TGTGCCAGCTCACCGACAGGTGGTGAGACCCAGTACTTC CASSPTGGETQYF
TRBJ2-2 TRBV6-4 NA NA 12 TGTGCCAGCAGTACAGGGTTCGGGGAGCTGTTTTTT CASSTGFGELFF
TRBJ2-5 TRBV20-1 many TRBD1 14 TGCAGTGCTGTAAATACAGGGGAGCAAGAGACCCAGTACTTC CSAVNTGEQETQYF
TRBJ2-5 TRBV2 many NA 15 TGTGCCAGCCCCCAAAGCGGGACAATACAAGAGACCCAGTACTTC CASPQSGTIQETQYF
TRBJ2-7 TRBV7-8 NA NA 12 TGTGCCAGCAGCTTAGCGACCTTAGAGCAGTACTTC CASSLATLEQYF
TRBJ1-3 TRBV7-3 few NA 14 TGTGCCAGCAGCGACACAGGGTCGGGAAACACCATATATTTT CASSDTGSGNTIYF